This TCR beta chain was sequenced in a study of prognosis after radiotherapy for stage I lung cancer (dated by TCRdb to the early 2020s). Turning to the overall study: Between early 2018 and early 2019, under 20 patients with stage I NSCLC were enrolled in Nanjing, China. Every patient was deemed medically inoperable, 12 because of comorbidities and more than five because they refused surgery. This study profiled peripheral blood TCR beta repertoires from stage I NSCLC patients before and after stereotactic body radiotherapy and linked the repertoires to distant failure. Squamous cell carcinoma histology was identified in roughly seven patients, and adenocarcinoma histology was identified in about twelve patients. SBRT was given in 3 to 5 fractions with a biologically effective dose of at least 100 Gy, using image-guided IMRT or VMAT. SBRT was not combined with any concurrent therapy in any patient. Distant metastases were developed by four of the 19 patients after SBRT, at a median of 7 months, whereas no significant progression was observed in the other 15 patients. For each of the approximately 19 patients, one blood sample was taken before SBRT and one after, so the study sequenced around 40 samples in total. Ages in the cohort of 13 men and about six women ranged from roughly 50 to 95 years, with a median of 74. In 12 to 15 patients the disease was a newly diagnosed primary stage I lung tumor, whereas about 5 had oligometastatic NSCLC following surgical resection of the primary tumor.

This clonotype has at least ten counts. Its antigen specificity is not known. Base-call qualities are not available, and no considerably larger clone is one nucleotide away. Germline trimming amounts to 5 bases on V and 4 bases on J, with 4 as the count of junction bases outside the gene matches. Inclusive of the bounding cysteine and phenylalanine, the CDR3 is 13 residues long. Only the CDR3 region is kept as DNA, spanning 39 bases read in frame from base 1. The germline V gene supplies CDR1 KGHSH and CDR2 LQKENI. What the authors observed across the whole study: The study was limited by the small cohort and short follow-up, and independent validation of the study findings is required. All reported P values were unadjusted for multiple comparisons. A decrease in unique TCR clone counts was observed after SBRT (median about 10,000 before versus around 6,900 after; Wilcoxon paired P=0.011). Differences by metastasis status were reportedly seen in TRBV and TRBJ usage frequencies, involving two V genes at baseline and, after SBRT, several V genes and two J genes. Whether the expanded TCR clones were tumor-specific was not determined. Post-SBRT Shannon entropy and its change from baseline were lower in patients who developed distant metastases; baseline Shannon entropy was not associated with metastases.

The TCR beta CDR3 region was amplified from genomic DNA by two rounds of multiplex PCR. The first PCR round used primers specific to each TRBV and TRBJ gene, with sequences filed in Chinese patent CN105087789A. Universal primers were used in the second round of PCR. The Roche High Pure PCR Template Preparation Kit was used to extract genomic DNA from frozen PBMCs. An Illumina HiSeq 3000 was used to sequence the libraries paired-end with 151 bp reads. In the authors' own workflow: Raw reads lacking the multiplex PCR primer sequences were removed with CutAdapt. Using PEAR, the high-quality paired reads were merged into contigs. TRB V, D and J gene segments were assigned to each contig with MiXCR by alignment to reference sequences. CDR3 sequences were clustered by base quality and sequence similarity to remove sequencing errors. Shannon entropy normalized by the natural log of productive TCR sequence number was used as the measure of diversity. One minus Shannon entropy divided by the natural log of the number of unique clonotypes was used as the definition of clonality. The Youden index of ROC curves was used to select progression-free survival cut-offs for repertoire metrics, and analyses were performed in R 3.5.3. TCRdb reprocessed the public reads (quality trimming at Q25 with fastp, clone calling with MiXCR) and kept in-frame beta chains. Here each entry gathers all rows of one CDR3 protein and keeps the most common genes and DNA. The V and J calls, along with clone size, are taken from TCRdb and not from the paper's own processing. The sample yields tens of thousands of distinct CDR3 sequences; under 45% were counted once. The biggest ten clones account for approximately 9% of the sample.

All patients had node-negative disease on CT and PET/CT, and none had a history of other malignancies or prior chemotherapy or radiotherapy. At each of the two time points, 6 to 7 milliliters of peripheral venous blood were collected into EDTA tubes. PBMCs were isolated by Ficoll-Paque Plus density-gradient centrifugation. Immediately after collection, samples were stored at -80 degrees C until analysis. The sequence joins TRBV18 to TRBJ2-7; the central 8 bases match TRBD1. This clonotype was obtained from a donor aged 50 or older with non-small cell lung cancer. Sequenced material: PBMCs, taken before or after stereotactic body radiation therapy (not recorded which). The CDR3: CASSSTGVYEQYF. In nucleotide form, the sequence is TGTGCCAGCTCATCGACAGGGGTTTACGAGCAGTACTTC.